Below, 19 T cell receptor beta chains from the same sample are listed, as sequenced in a study of neurological immune-mediated disorders. MiXCR, applied by TCRdb to the 5' RACE reads, yields one record per CDR3 protein. The sample records 45,000 to 55,000 distinct CDR3 sequences, around 3.5% being singletons. The specimen sequenced was PBMCs. All receptors derive from a man between 40 and 49 years old with multiple sclerosis.

Ten or more counts support this clonotype. This rearrangement joins TRBV3-1 to TRBJ2-5; tentatively, D is TRBD2 (6 bases). The length of the CDR3 is 13 residues. V lost 8 bases and J 5 bases, leaving 15 bases between the germline ends. CDR1 is LGHDT and CDR2 is YNNKEL in the germline V gene (reference sequence). The CDR3 loop is CASSGRGSETQYF. The CDR3 DNA follows: TGTGCCAGCTCAGGACGGGGGTCTGAGACCCAGTACTTC.

This clonotype occurred many times. The chain joins TRBV7-3 to TRBJ2-1; a possible D gene is TRBD2 (7 bases). V was clipped by 5 bases and J by 0 bases, with 11 bases between them. CDR3 length equals 15 residues. Germline assignment: CDR1 SGHTA and CDR2 FQGTGA. CDR3 sequence (DNA): TGTGCCAGCAGCCTCGGGGGGCCCTCCTACAATGAGCAGTTCTTC. Its translation is CASSLGGPSYNEQFF.

This clonotype was recorded at least ten times. The rearrangement joins TRBV5-1 to TRBJ1-1; D gene uncertain. Germline V gene lookup returns CDR1 SGHRS and CDR2 YFSETQ. CDR3 length: 15 residues. Trimming pared 4 bases from V and 6 bases from J, leaving 19 bases between. This chain's CDR3 is CASSLHGPPSSEAFF. In nucleotides, the CDR3 is TGCGCCAGCAGCCTGCACGGCCCCCCGAGCTCTGAAGCTTTCTTT.

This clonotype occurred a few times. A much larger clone lies one base from this, so it may be a read error. This chain joins TRBV14 and TRBJ1-2; D gene unclear. The germline gives CDR1 SGHDN, CDR2 FVKESK. The CDR3 is made up of 13 amino acids. The germline V and J ends were trimmed by 0 bases and 4 bases, with 6 bases remaining between them. The CDR3 spells CASSQDTSYGYTF. For the CDR3, the DNA is TGTGCCAGCAGCCAAGATACCAGCTATGGCTACACCTTC.

This clonotype was found many times. The chain uses TRBV3-1 and TRBJ1-1; weak D call: TRBD1 (6 bases). This CDR3 spans 14 amino acids. In germline, CDR1 is LGHDT, CDR2 YNNKEL (reference sequence). Trimming shortened V by 0 bases and J by 3 bases, and 8 bases separated the two germline ends. In nucleotides, the CDR3 is TGTGCCAGCAGCCAAGACCCAGGGGACACTGAAGCTTTCTTT. It is translated as CASSQDPGDTEAFF.

This clonotype has at least ten counts. This chain joins TRBV20-1 and TRBJ1-1; D perhaps matches TRBD1 (5 bases). Germline lookup yields CDR1 DFQATT and CDR2 SNEGSKA (reference sequence). The CDR3 contains 18 residues. Trimming left V 3 bases short and J 1 base short, with 24 bases between. CDR3 in DNA: TGCAGTGCTAGTCGATATCGATCCGGGGCTTATCGGAACACTGAAGCTTTCTTT. It codes for CSASRYRSGAYRNTEAFF.

This clonotype was recorded a few times. This sequence may be a read error, since a much larger clone differs from it by one base. The CDR3 reads CASSLGGKGHGYTF. The CDR3 DNA reads as TGTGCCAGCAGCTTAGGAGGAAAGGGGCATGGCTACACCTTC. This chain joins TRBV7-2 and TRBJ1-2; maybe TRBD1 (5 bases). Germline V CDR1 and CDR2: SGHTA, FQGNSA. The V and J ends lost 1 base and 6 bases respectively, with 12 bases between them. This CDR3 has 14 residues.

This clonotype was seen a handful of times. The chain carries TRBV20-1 and TRBJ2-4; D is undetermined. Trimming removed 4 bases from V and 4 bases from J, with 14 bases in between. CDR1 is DFQATT and CDR2 is SNEGSKA in the germline V gene (reference sequence). The CDR3 runs 14 residues. Here the CDR3 DNA reads TGCAGTGCTAATCCCGGACCAACAAAAAACATTCAGTACTTC. It is translated as CSANPGPTKNIQYF.

This clonotype has ten or more counts. This chain links TRBV28 with TRBJ2-7, with TRBD1 identical over 8 bases. With V trimmed by 5 bases and J by 7 bases, 10 bases remained unmatched. This CDR3 contains 14 residues. Germline CDR1 reads MDHEN; CDR2 reads SYDVKM. DNA for the CDR3: TGTGCCAGCAGTGTCCCGGACAGGGCTATAGAGCAGTACTTC. This gives the protein CASSVPDRAIEQYF.

This clonotype occurred many times. The chain is built from TRBV6-5 and TRBJ2-7; the match to TRBD2 covers 9 bases. Looked up from germline, CDR1 is MNHEY and CDR2 is SVGAGI. Losses at the gene ends were 6 bases for V and 1 base for J; bases not matched to a gene: 10. CDR3 length equals 16 residues. This CDR3 reads CASSPRVAGVSYEQYF. CDR3 sequence (DNA): TGTGCCAGCAGCCCCCGGGTAGCGGGGGTTTCCTACGAGCAGTACTTC.

In its sample, this clonotype was seen many times. This chain connects TRBV2 to TRBJ1-4, with D unresolved. This CDR3 comprises 14 residues. The germline V gene has CDR1 SNHLY and CDR2 FYNNEI. V was clipped by 6 bases and J by 0 bases, with 8 bases between them. CDR3 bases: TGTGCCAGCAGACAAGCGCCAACTAATGAAAAACTGTTTTTT. Residues: CASRQAPTNEKLFF.

In its sample, this clonotype was seen many times. The rearrangement uses TRBV7-2 and TRBJ1-2; the match to TRBD1 covers 8 bases. Germline lookup yields CDR1 SGHTA and CDR2 FQGNSA. V lost 5 bases and J lost 5; bases outside the gene matches: 10. The CDR3 length is 15 residues. CDR3 sequence (DNA): TGTGCCAGCAGCCAACGGGACAGGATACTATATGGCTACACCTTC. It yields the protein CASSQRDRILYGYTF. The full variable domain, with the rest looked up from reference TRBV7-2 and TRBJ1-2, is GAGVSQSPSNKVTEKGKDVELRCDPISGHTALYWYRQSLGQGLEFLIYFQGNSAPDKSGLPSDRFSAERTGGSVSTLTIQRTQQEDSAVYLCASSQRDRILYGYTFGSGTRLTVV.

This clonotype has at least ten counts. The chain has TRBV6-6 and TRBJ2-1, with 8 positions matching TRBD2. V shed 2 bases and J 4 bases; nucleotides not matched to a gene: 4. CDR3 length: 15 amino acids. Germline V gene data show CDR1 as MNHNY and CDR2 as SVGAGI (reference sequence). The DNA for the CDR3 is TGTGCCAGCAGTTACGAGCGGGGGTCATACAATGAGCAGTTCTTC. It translates to CASSYERGSYNEQFF.

The sample holds many counts of this clonotype. The V call is TRBV16, the J call TRBJ2-5; possibly TRBD1 for D (5 bases). This CDR3 has 12 residues. The V and J ends lost 3 bases and 5 bases respectively, with 7 bases between them. Germline V gene sequence: CDR1 KGHSY, CDR2 FQNENV. CDR3 nucleotide sequence: TGTGCCAGCAGCCAGACAGCGGAGACCCAGTACTTC. Its protein product is CASSQTAETQYF.

The table lists this clonotype with many counts. This chain links TRBV9 with TRBJ2-2; D remains ambiguous. Per germline, CDR1 SGDLS and CDR2 YYNGEE. This CDR3 is built from 14 residues. V lost 4 bases and J 15 bases, leaving 22 bases between the germline ends. CDR3 amino acids: CASSFSPEARVVFF. For the CDR3, the DNA is TGTGCCAGCAGCTTTAGCCCCGAGGCAAGGGTGGTGTTTTTT.

As for this clonotype: Being one base from a much bigger clone, this may be a read error. The chain employs TRBV11-2 and TRBJ2-1; D not resolved. The CDR3 spans 15 residues. Germline CDR1 reads SGHAT; CDR2 reads FQNNGV. V was shortened by 1 base and J by 6 bases, with 13 bases between the two germline ends. The CDR3 DNA is TGTGCCAGCAGCTTAGTGGCTAGAGGTGGCAATGAGCAGTTCTTC. It specifies CASSLVARGGNEQFF. Full variable domain (rest looked up from reference TRBV11-2 and TRBJ2-1): EAGVAQSPRYKIIEKRQSVAFWCNPISGHATLYWYQQILGQGPKLLIQFQNNGVVDDSQLPKDRFSAERLKGVDSTLKIQPAKLEDSAVYLCASSLVARGGNEQFFGPGTRLTVL.

This clonotype was detected many times. J is TRBJ2-5 and V is TRBV7-3; D is perhaps TRBD1 or TRBD2 (6 bases each). The CDR3 is made up of 15 amino acids. The V end was cut by 2 bases, the J end by 4 bases, with 14 bases between. Germline lookup yields CDR1 SGHTA and CDR2 FQGTGA. The CDR3 protein is CASSLGFGGGETQYF. The CDR3 DNA follows: TGTGCCAGCAGCTTAGGGTTCGGGGGCGGAGAGACCCAGTACTTC.

This clonotype was counted many times. This chain links TRBV12-3 or TRBV12-4 with TRBJ2-6; D gene uncertain. The CDR3 extends over 16 amino acids. V lost 2 bases, J lost 0 bases, and 8 bases lay in between. The CDR3 sequence is CASSLKFHSGANVLTF. For the CDR3, the DNA is TGTGCCAGCAGTTTAAAATTCCACTCTGGGGCCAACGTCCTGACTTTC.

This clonotype was seen repeatedly, ten times or more. The chain carries TRBV4-1 and TRBJ1-2; maybe TRBD1 (6 bases). The ends were cut back, 2 bases at V and 8 bases at J, with 9 bases in the middle. The CDR3 is 12 residues long. Germline lookup yields CDR1 MGHRA and CDR2 YSYEKL. The CDR3 reads CASSQNRVGYTF. In nucleotides, the CDR3 is TGCGCCAGCAGCCAAAACAGGGTGGGCTACACCTTC.